This TCR beta chain was retrieved from a study of cytomegalovirus exposure and HLA in healthy donors. Notes on this clone: What it binds is unknown.

Overall study results and limits: It was in a later analysis that TCR association rates were seen to vary by HLA locus, highest for DRB1 and lowest for HLA-C. It was taken for granted in presence/absence analyses that sequencing depth across donors was roughly uniform. An analysis that came later showed most CMV-associated TCR beta chains appearing HLA-restricted. It was reported that the classifier diagnosed cytomegalovirus status with high specificity and sensitivity in both the original and validation cohorts.

PCR used 60 Vbeta primers and 13 Jbeta primers. The protocol was immunoSEQ multiplex PCR, while the TCRdb copy is restricted to in-frame clones and leaves out a portion. The sample table includes tens of thousands of clones. The CDR3 has 14 residues. V was shortened by 1 base and J by 2 bases, with 9 bases between the two germline ends. The germline V gene encodes CDR1 KGHSH and CDR2 LQKENI. The V and J genes are TRBV18 and TRBJ2-7, with no clear D. This receptor was taken from a woman between 40 and 50 years old in good health and CMV-seropositive. The sample was PBMCs. CDR3 protein: CASSPRAAPYEQYF. Here the CDR3 DNA reads TGTGCCAGCTCACCACGGGCAGCTCCCTACGAGCAGTACTTC.